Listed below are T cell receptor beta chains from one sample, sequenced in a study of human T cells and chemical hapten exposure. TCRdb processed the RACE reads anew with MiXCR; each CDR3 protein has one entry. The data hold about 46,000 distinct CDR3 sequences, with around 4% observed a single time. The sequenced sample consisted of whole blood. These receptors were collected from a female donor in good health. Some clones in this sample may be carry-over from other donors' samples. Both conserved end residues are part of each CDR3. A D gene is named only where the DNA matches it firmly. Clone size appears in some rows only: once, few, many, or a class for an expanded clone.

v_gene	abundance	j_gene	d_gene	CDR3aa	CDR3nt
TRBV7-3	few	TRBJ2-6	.	CASSLTGSSGANVLTF	TGTGCCAGCAGCCTGACAGGAAGCTCTGGGGCCAACGTCCTGACTTTC
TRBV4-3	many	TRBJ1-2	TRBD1	CASSQIPPRDRVYGYTF	TGCGCCAGCAGCCAAATTCCCCCCCGGGACAGGGTCTATGGCTACACCTTC
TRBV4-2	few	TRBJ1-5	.	CASSSLGPNQPQHF	TGTGCCAGCAGTTCCCTCGGGCCGAATCAGCCCCAGCATTTT
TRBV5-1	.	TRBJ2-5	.	CASSLIGPQETQYF	TGCGCCAGCAGCTTGATTGGGCCACAAGAGACCCAGTACTTC
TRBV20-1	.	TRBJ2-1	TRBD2	CSARDFYPSGDSSYNEQFF	TGCAGTGCTAGAGATTTTTATCCGAGCGGGGATAGCTCCTACAATGAGCAGTTCTTC
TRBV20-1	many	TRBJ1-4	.	CSAKPPGSDAEKLFF	TGCAGTGCTAAACCCCCGGGGAGTGACGCAGAAAAACTGTTTTTT
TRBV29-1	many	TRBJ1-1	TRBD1	CSVSGTGGRRTEAFF	TGCAGCGTGTCCGGGACAGGGGGTAGGCGCACTGAAGCTTTCTTT
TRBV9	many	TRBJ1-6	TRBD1	CASSPRQGDNSPLHF	TGTGCCAGCAGCCCTCGACAGGGCGATAATTCACCCCTCCACTTT
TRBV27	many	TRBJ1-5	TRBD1	CASSLFGNQGEPQHF	TGTGCCAGCAGTTTATTCGGTAACCAGGGGGAGCCCCAGCATTTT
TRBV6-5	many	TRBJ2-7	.	CASSSHRVSYEQYF	TGTGCCAGCAGTTCCCACAGGGTCTCCTACGAGCAGTACTTC
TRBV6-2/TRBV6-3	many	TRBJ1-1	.	CASSGGDGSAEAFF	TGTGCCAGCAGCGGGGGGGATGGTAGTGCTGAAGCTTTCTTT
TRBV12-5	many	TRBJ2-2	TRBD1	CASGLRQGAFGELFF	TGTGCTAGTGGTTTACGTCAGGGGGCGTTCGGGGAGCTGTTTTTT
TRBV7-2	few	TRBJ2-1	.	CASSSIGNPTYNEQFF	TGTGCCAGCAGCTCGATCGGGAACCCAACCTACAATGAGCAGTTCTTC
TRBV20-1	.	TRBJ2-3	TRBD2	CSASVGGGAIDTQYF	TGCAGTGCTAGTGTGGGCGGGGGGGCGATAGATACGCAGTATTTT
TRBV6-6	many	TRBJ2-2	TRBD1	CASSYPTGGAAGELFF	TGTGCCAGCAGTTACCCCACAGGGGGCGCGGCCGGGGAGCTGTTTTTT
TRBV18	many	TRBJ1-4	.	CASSPVGPGGPTNEKLFF	TGTGCCAGCTCACCCGTTGGGCCCGGGGGCCCGACTAATGAAAAACTGTTTTTT